The source of this TCR beta chain is a study of T cells in localized non-small cell lung cancer. Study observations and caveats: Of the top 100 tumor clones, median around 60 were in adjacent lung, about 30 among its top 100. Clonality of T cells reached its maximum in uninvolved adjacent lung, surpassing tumor.

This CDR3 region has 17 residues. Trimming cost V 6 bases and J 2 bases, with 21 bases left between them. Germline loops: CDR1 SEHNR, CDR2 FQNEAQ (reference sequence). Of note for this clone: Antigen: not known.

Generated by immunoSEQ multiplex PCR, the TCRdb table keeps only in-frame clones and is missing some. The table includes approximately 12,000 clones, 65% to 85% detected once. The TCR was taken from a male donor aged 60 or older with stage I lung adenocarcinoma. The V gene is TRBV7-9, the J gene TRBJ2-3; tentative D call: TRBD2 (7 bases). This sample comprised peripheral blood, obtained before any cancer treatment. CDR3 region: CASSFRGGGPPTDTQYF. The CDR3 DNA sequence: TGTGCCAGCAGTTTTAGAGGGGGGGGGCCCCCCACAGATACGCAGTATTTT.